These 17 T cell receptor beta chains share one sample of origin, sequenced in a study of CD4+ T cells in melanoma. The table came from immunoSEQ multiplex PCR; TCRdb's copy has only in-frame clones and leaves some out. The sample holds some 50,000 clones, 85% to 90% seen once. Sample: peripheral blood. The receptors stem from a human donor with melanoma.

The CDR3 sequence is CASRPGRGNTEAFF. In nucleotides, the CDR3 is TGTGCCAGCAGACCGGGGCGTGGTAACACTGAAGCTTTCTTT. The rearrangement uses TRBV6-5 and TRBJ1-1, with D maybe TRBD1 (5 bases). Germline V gene sequence: CDR1 MNHEY, CDR2 SVGAGI. V lost 6 bases, J lost 2 bases, and 13 bases lay in between. The CDR3 has 14 residues.

The chain's CDR3 is CASTPPGLFF. The CDR3 nucleotides are TGTGCCAGTACCCCCCCCGGGCTGTTTTTT. This chain joins TRBV19 and TRBJ1-4; D unclear. This CDR3 has 10 residues. V gave up 7 bases and J gave up 14 bases, with 11 bases separating them. Germline CDR1 and CDR2: LNHDA and SQIVND (reference sequence).

The chain carries TRBV7-3 and TRBJ2-3, with a weak D call TRBD1 (5 bases). The CDR3 loop spans 15 amino acids. Germline V gives CDR1 SGHTA, CDR2 FQGTGA. V shed 3 bases and J shed 0 bases, with 10 bases lying between them. CDR3 loop: CASSFQGTSTDTQYF. CDR3 in DNA: TGTGCCAGCAGCTTCCAGGGAACTAGCACAGATACGCAGTATTTT. Supplemented by reference TRBV7-3 and TRBJ2-3, the full variable domain reads GAGVSQTPSNKVTEKGKYVELRCDPISGHTALYWYRQSLGQGPEFLIYFQGTGAADDSGLPNDRFFAVRPEGSVSTLKIQRTERGDSAVYLCASSFQGTSTDTQYFGPGTRLTVL.

The chain joins TRBV5-1 to TRBJ2-5; possibly TRBD1 for D (7 bases). The germline gives CDR1 SGHRS, CDR2 YFSETQ. V lost 0 bases and J lost 5, with 14 bases in between. This CDR3 is built from 15 residues. Written as DNA, the CDR3 is TGCGCCAGCAGCTTGGCCCAGGGGGGAGTGGAGACCCAGTACTTC. Encoded protein: CASSLAQGGVETQYF.

The CDR3 region has the DNA TGTGCCAGCAGCCCCGACGTCCTAGCGGGGTGGAACACCGGGGAGCTGTTTTTT. This encodes CASSPDVLAGWNTGELFF. The chain links TRBV9 to TRBJ2-2; 9 bases match TRBD2. V lost 4 bases to trimming and J lost 1 base; unmatched junction nucleotides: 11. Germline loops: CDR1 SGDLS, CDR2 YYNGEE. The CDR3 runs 18 residues.

This chain uses TRBV27 with TRBJ2-7; tentative D call: TRBD2 (5 bases). Germline V lookup: CDR1 MNHEY, CDR2 SMNVEV (reference sequence). CDR3 length equals 15 residues. Deletions cut 1 base from V and 3 bases from J, with 13 bases between. The CDR3 nucleotides read TGTGCCAGCAGTTTATTAGGGCAAGCGGTCTACGAGCAGTACTTC. It translates to CASSLLGQAVYEQYF.

The gene calls are TRBV19 and TRBJ1-2; TRBD1 agrees at 11 bases. Germline CDR1 reads LNHDA; CDR2 reads SQIVND (reference sequence). J gave up 6 bases and V 7 bases, and 7 bases lay outside the gene matches. The CDR3 sequence is 14 residues long. The CDR3 protein is CASTDRGLFHGYTF. CDR3 coding DNA: TGTGCCAGTACGGACAGGGGGCTATTTCATGGCTACACCTTC.

The J gene is TRBJ2-2, the V gene TRBV5-1, with 7 bases aligning to TRBD1. The CDR3 loop spans 15 amino acids. Trimming at V came to 4 bases and at J to 4 bases, leaving 7 bases not matched to a gene. Germline V gene data show CDR1 as SGHRS and CDR2 as YFSETQ. The CDR3 loop reads CASSQDRATTGELFF. The CDR3 nucleotides are TGCGCCAGCAGCCAAGACAGGGCTACCACCGGGGAGCTGTTTTTT.

This chain links TRBV15 with TRBJ1-4; 10 bases align to TRBD1. After removal of 3 bases from V and 6 bases from J, the junction contained 1 base not matched to a gene. Germline V gives CDR1 LNHNV, CDR2 YYDKDF (reference sequence). The CDR3 covers 14 residues. CDR3 coding DNA: TGTGCCACCAGCAGGGACAGGGGGGATGAAAAACTGTTTTTT. It codes for CATSRDRGDEKLFF.

The chain joins TRBV10-3 to TRBJ1-1; no definite D call. CDR1 ENHRY and CDR2 SYGVKD come from the germline V gene. The CDR3 contains 11 residues. V was shortened by 2 bases and J by 11 bases, with 9 bases between the two germline ends. Here the CDR3 reads CAISEGFSAFF. DNA of the CDR3: TGTGCCATCAGTGAGGGGTTCTCGGCTTTCTTT.

The V call is TRBV7-9, the J call TRBJ2-2; a weak D match, TRBD1 (5 bases). V was pared by 5 bases and J by 7 bases, with 14 bases between. Germline CDR1 reads SEHNR; CDR2 reads FQNEAQ (reference sequence). The CDR3 is made up of 14 amino acids. In DNA, the CDR3 is TGTGCCAGCAGCCCGAATATACAGGACGGGGAGCTGTTTTTT. Translating it yields CASSPNIQDGELFF.

The V and J genes are TRBV9 and TRBJ1-3; D unresolved. CDR1 SGDLS and CDR2 YYNGEE come from the germline V gene. Trimming removed 0 bases from V and 3 bases from J, with 16 bases in between. The CDR3 contains 17 residues. CDR3 coding DNA: TGTGCCAGCAGCGTAGAGGTAACAGCCGCCGTTGGAAACACCATATATTTT. The encoded protein is CASSVEVTAAVGNTIYF.

The CDR3 sequence is CASSWEGALGTEAFF. The CDR3 bases are TGTGCCAGCAGCTGGGAGGGGGCGCTGGGGACTGAAGCTTTCTTT. This rearrangement joins TRBV5-4 to TRBJ1-1, with 7 bases aligning to TRBD1. This CDR3 spans 15 amino acids. Germline CDR1 is SGHNT and CDR2 is YYREEE (reference sequence). The ends lost 3 bases at V and 5 bases at J; junction bases unmatched: 10.

CDR3 DNA: TGTGCCAGCAGCTTACTCAGTATGGTAGTCAGCACAGATACGCAGTATTTT. As protein: CASSLLSMVVSTDTQYF. The rearrangement uses TRBV7-8 and TRBJ2-3; D not certain. The CDR3 totals 17 residues. Trimming took off 2 bases at V and 0 bases at J, with 15 bases between the two ends. The germline V gene encodes CDR1 SGHVS and CDR2 FQNEAQ.

The V and J genes are TRBV4-1 and TRBJ1-5; D is perhaps TRBD1 (6 bases). V was clipped by 0 bases and J by 16 bases, with 19 bases between them. The CDR3 has 14 amino acids. The V gene's germline CDR1 is MGHRA and CDR2 YSYEKL. CDR3: CASSQDVTGRSAHF. CDR3 in DNA: TGCGCCAGCAGCCAAGATGTCACAGGGCGCTCGGCTCATTTT.

The rearrangement uses TRBV30 and TRBJ1-2, with 7 bases lining up with TRBD1. The junction had 6 bases not matched to a gene; V was cut back by 1 base and J by 4 bases. The CDR3 contains 14 residues. Germline CDR1 GTSNPN, CDR2 SVGIG (reference sequence). The DNA for the CDR3 is TGTGCCTGGAGTGCCAGGGGGGGAAGCTATGGCTACACCTTC. Its translation is CAWSARGGSYGYTF.

A single count supports this clone. V is TRBV7-9 and J is TRBJ1-1, with D perhaps TRBD1 (5 bases). The CDR3 loop spans 14 amino acids. Per the germline V gene, CDR1 is SEHNR and CDR2 is FQNEAQ (reference sequence). Trimming removed 2 bases from V and 1 base from J, with 8 bases in between. The CDR3 DNA is TGTGCCAGCAGCTTAATGGGGACGAACACTGAAGCTTTCTTT. Protein: CASSLMGTNTEAFF.